These 24 T cell receptor beta chains were all obtained from the same sample, sequenced in a study of blood T cell repertoires in COVID-19. Sequencing was performed with immunoSEQ multiplex PCR; in TCRdb, only in-frame clones are kept and a portion is missing. The sample lists around 100,000 clones, 85% seen once, with approximately 1.5% in the top ten. The sequenced sample was peripheral blood. The receptors were gathered from a man aged 35 to 55 with acute or convalescent COVID-19.

The chain recombines TRBV5-1 with TRBJ2-6; tentative D call: TRBD2 (5 bases). Germline V gene sequence: CDR1 SGHRS, CDR2 YFSETQ. The CDR3 is 16 residues long. Trimming took 0 bases from V and 4 from J, leaving 11 bases between them. The CDR3 sequence is CASSLATRAGANVLTF. The CDR3 region has the DNA TGCGCCAGCAGCTTGGCCACGAGGGCAGGGGCCAACGTCCTGACTTTC.

This chain joins TRBV9 and TRBJ1-5; D not certain. CDR1 SGDLS and CDR2 YYNGEE come from the germline V gene. The CDR3 has 15 amino acids. V shed 3 bases and J shed 3 bases, with 13 bases lying between them. CDR3 amino acids: CASSASATVNQPQHF. The CDR3 bases are TGTGCCAGCAGCGCCTCAGCGACCGTCAATCAGCCCCAGCATTTT.

This clone has just a few counts. The rearrangement links TRBV27 to TRBJ2-3, with 11 bases aligning to TRBD2. Losses at the gene ends were 4 bases for V and 2 bases for J; bases not matched to a gene: 8. The germline V gene encodes CDR1 MNHEY and CDR2 SMNVEV (reference sequence). The CDR3 contains 17 residues. This chain's CDR3 is CASSSGIAGGFTDTQYF. CDR3 nucleotide sequence: TGTGCCAGCAGTTCGGGGATAGCGGGAGGGTTCACAGATACGCAGTATTTT.

This clone has more than one count but fewer than ten. The V gene is TRBV2, the J gene TRBJ2-5; 10 nucleotides match TRBD2. Germline CDR1 reads SNHLY; CDR2 reads FYNNEI. V trimming: 8 bases; J trimming: 8 bases; junction bases outside the gene matches: 14. This CDR3 has 15 residues. The CDR3 loop reads CASCGLAGVLVTQYF. The CDR3 DNA is TGTGCCAGCTGCGGGCTAGCGGGGGTTCTAGTTACCCAGTACTTC.

This clone has only a few counts. The chain's CDR3 is CASSYRDRTLGNTIYF. The CDR3 DNA reads as TGTGCCAGCAGTTATCGGGACAGGACACTTGGAAACACCATATATTTT. The rearrangement links TRBV6-6 to TRBJ1-3, with TRBD1 matching over 8 bases. Per germline, CDR1 MNHNY and CDR2 SVGAGI (reference sequence). CDR3 length: 16 residues. The ends lost 3 bases at V and 3 bases at J; junction bases unmatched: 7.

As for this clone: The sample carries other DNA sequences with the same CDR3. The CDR3 sequence: CASSLRVTDTQYF. CDR3 bases: TGTGCCAGCAGTTTACGGGTCACAGATACGCAGTATTTT. The V gene is TRBV12-3 or TRBV12-4, the J gene TRBJ2-3; D is uncertain. The length of the CDR3 is 13 residues. Trimming removed 2 bases from V and 2 bases from J, with 5 bases in between.

The rearrangement uses TRBV19 and TRBJ2-7, with TRBD2 matching over 9 bases. Germline V gene lookup returns CDR1 LNHDA and CDR2 SQIVND (reference sequence). The CDR3 runs to 16 residues. The trim removed 6 bases at V and 6 bases at J, leaving 15 bases unmatched. This CDR3 is CASSHRGSSGRVEQYF. The CDR3 nucleotides read TGTGCCAGTAGCCATAGGGGGAGTAGCGGGAGAGTCGAGCAGTACTTC.

Only a few counts were recorded for this clone. The gene calls are TRBV30 and TRBJ2-4; no firm D call. The CDR3 covers 18 residues. Trimming removed 2 bases from V and 0 bases from J, with 20 bases in between. Germline V gives CDR1 GTSNPN, CDR2 SVGIG (reference sequence). In nucleotides, the CDR3 is TGTGCCTGGAGTCTATCGGCAGGTGTTACATTAGCCAAAAACATTCAGTACTTC. Encoded protein: CAWSLSAGVTLAKNIQYF.

The chain combines TRBV19 with TRBJ2-5; 9 nucleotides line up with TRBD2. There are 16 residues in the CDR3. Germline CDR1 reads LNHDA; CDR2 reads SQIVND (reference sequence). Germline trimming cut 5 bases from V and 5 bases from J; bases unmatched to any gene: 12. The CDR3 here is CASSRHGRGGDETQYF. The CDR3, as DNA: TGTGCCAGTAGTCGCCATGGGCGGGGGGGCGATGAGACCCAGTACTTC.

The chain links TRBV29-1 to TRBJ2-3; 10 bases align to TRBD2. CDR3 length equals 13 residues. Germline V gene sequence: CDR1 SQVTM, CDR2 ANQGSEA. The trim removed 7 bases at V and 2 bases at J, leaving 3 bases unmatched. CDR3 DNA sequence: TGCAGCGCCACTAGCGGGATCACAGATACGCAGTATTTT. Translating gives CSATSGITDTQYF.

In DNA, the CDR3 is TGTGCCAGCAGTGTCCCCATGACAGTGCTGGATAACACCGGGGAGCTGTTTTTT. It yields the protein CASSVPMTVLDNTGELFF. The chain uses TRBV6-4 and TRBJ2-2, with a tentative D call TRBD1 (5 bases). CDR3 length: 18 amino acids. Between the trimmed V and J ends, which lost 4 bases and 2 bases, there was a span of 20 bases. Germline CDR1 reads MRHNA; CDR2 reads SNTAGT.

The CDR3 region has the DNA TGTGCCAGCAGCTTTGGCCTAGCGGGAGGTCATGAGCAGTTCTTC. Protein sequence: CASSFGLAGGHEQFF. The chain uses TRBV7-2 and TRBJ2-1, with 11 bases aligning to TRBD2. CDR3 size: 15 residues. Germline assignment: CDR1 SGHTA and CDR2 FQGNSA. V lost 3 bases and J lost 8; bases outside the gene matches: 6.

The chain recombines TRBV4-1 with TRBJ2-5; TRBD2 agrees at 8 bases. This CDR3 is built from 14 residues. Per the germline V gene, CDR1 is MGHRA and CDR2 is YSYEKL. Trimming at V came to 5 bases and at J to 2 bases, leaving 4 bases not matched to a gene. CDR3 sequence (DNA): TGCGCCAGCAGCAGGGCGGGGGGACAAGAGACCCAGTACTTC. The encoded protein is CASSRAGGQETQYF.

CDR3 bases: TGTGCCAGCAGTTGGACTAGCGGACCTTATGAGCAGTACTTC. Translation: CASSWTSGPYEQYF. The V gene is TRBV27, the J gene TRBJ2-7; TRBD2 matches at 10 bases. The CDR3 is made up of 14 amino acids. The trim removed 4 bases at V and 7 bases at J, leaving 7 bases unmatched. The germline CDR1 and CDR2 sequences are MNHEY and SMNVEV (reference sequence).

V gene TRBV19 combines with J gene TRBJ2-6, with D tentatively TRBD1 (6 bases). CDR1 LNHDA and CDR2 SQIVND come from the germline V gene (reference sequence). The CDR3 contains 17 residues. V lost 8 bases to trimming and J lost 0 bases, with 17 bases between them. The CDR3 DNA reads TGTGCCAGTTCTTACAGGGTGTTAAGCTCTGGGGCCAACGTCCTGACTTTC. The encoded protein is CASSYRVLSSGANVLTF.

The chain recombines TRBV30 with TRBJ1-5, with D perhaps matching TRBD1 (6 bases). V was pared by 0 bases and J by 2 bases, with 14 bases between. The CDR3 covers 16 residues. Germline assignment: CDR1 GTSNPN and CDR2 SVGIG (reference sequence). CDR3 nucleotides: TGTGCCTGGAGTGTAGGCAGGGGAGTCGGCAATCAGCCCCAGCATTTT. Translating gives CAWSVGRGVGNQPQHF.

The J gene is TRBJ2-7, the V gene TRBV5-6; TRBD1 is a possible D gene (6 bases). This CDR3 has 16 residues. CDR1 is SGHDT and CDR2 is YYEEEE in the germline V gene. Trimming took off 0 bases at V and 2 bases at J, with 15 bases between the two ends. This chain's CDR3 is CASSLGPTGPTYEQYF. The CDR3 nucleotides read TGTGCCAGCAGCTTGGGTCCGACAGGACCAACCTACGAGCAGTACTTC.

V usage is TRBV7-9 and J usage is TRBJ1-1; D might be TRBD1 (6 bases). V lost 5 bases to trimming and J lost 6 bases, with 19 bases between them. The CDR3 has 15 amino acids. Germline loops: CDR1 SEHNR, CDR2 FQNEAQ (reference sequence). Written as DNA, the CDR3 is TGTGCCAGCAGCCCGGGTTCGGCGGGGGCGGCTGAAGCTTTCTTT. Translation: CASSPGSAGAAEAFF.

The chain joins TRBV21-1 to TRBJ1-4; the D segment call TRBD1 is taken from the table without a DNA check. TRBV21-1 is a documented pseudogene. The CDR3 length is 18 residues. The CDR3 DNA reads as TGTGCCAGCATCAGCAGGGTGGACAGGGGGGGCTTGGTAGAAAAACTGTTTTTT. This codes for CASISRVDRGGLVEKLFF.

The rearrangement joins TRBV10-3 to TRBJ2-5, with TRBD2 matching over 8 bases. Germline V gene lookup returns CDR1 ENHRY and CDR2 SYGVKD. With 6 bases clipped from V and 4 bases from J, the junction kept 7 bases outside the gene matches. This CDR3 is built from 14 residues. DNA of the CDR3: TGTGCCATCAGCCGACACACTAGCGGAGAGACCCAGTACTTC. This encodes CAISRHTSGETQYF.

The CDR3 region is CASSPTSGLHKNIQYF. In nucleotides, the CDR3 is TGTGCCAGCAGCCCGACTAGCGGGCTGCACAAAAACATTCAGTACTTC. J is TRBJ2-4 and V is TRBV14; 10 bases are a match to TRBD2. Trimming cost V 4 bases and J 3 bases; bases outside gene matches: 6. Germline CDR1 is SGHDN and CDR2 is FVKESK. This CDR3 contains 16 residues.

V usage is TRBV4-3 and J usage is TRBJ2-7; D not resolved. Per germline, CDR1 LGHNA and CDR2 YSLEER. Trimming left V 1 base short and J 3 bases short, with 7 bases between. The CDR3 has 13 residues. CDR3 nucleotide sequence: TGCGCCAGCAGCCAAGTTAGGAGCTACGAGCAGTACTTC. Translation: CASSQVRSYEQYF.

The chain joins TRBV7-9 to TRBJ1-4, with D unclear. CDR3 size: 13 residues. Germline V gene data show CDR1 as SEHNR and CDR2 as FQNEAQ (reference sequence). V shed 8 bases and J shed 7 bases, with 14 bases lying between them. The CDR3 region is CASAQTASEKLFF. The DNA of the CDR3 is TGTGCCAGCGCTCAAACCGCTAGTGAAAAACTGTTTTTT.

CDR3 region: CASSLVAGADSPLHF. For the CDR3, the DNA is TGTGCCAGCAGCTTAGTTGCAGGGGCGGATTCACCCCTCCACTTT. The chain employs TRBV7-9 and TRBJ1-6, with D possibly being TRBD1 (6 bases). From germline, CDR1 is SEHNR and CDR2 FQNEAQ (reference sequence). Trimming shortened V by 1 base and J by 8 bases, and 12 bases separated the two germline ends. The CDR3 is 15 amino acids.